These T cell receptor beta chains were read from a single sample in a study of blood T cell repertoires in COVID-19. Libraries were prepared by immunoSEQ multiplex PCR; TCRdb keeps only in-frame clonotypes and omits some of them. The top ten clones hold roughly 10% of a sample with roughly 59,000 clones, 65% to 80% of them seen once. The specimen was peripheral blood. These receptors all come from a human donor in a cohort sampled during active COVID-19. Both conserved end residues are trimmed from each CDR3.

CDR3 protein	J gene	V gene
ASSYSGGVQPQH	TRBJ1-5	TRBV6-2/TRBV6-3
ASSQDRGRTYEQY	TRBJ2-7	TRBV7-9
ASSLVGANYGYT	TRBJ1-2	TRBV11-3
ASSFGTGPNYGYT	TRBJ1-2	TRBV6-5
ASSQTGGDQPQH	TRBJ1-5	TRBV18
ASSFGVGRREKLF	TRBJ1-4	TRBV28
ASSFSTEGYT	TRBJ1-2	TRBV7-2
ASSHRDAGSEKLF	TRBJ1-4	TRBV7-6
ASSTSGTQY	TRBJ2-5	TRBV7-9
ASSREGLPGNGAF	TRBJ1-1	TRBV4-2